These 7 T cell receptor beta chains originate from one sample sequenced in a study of early T cells in non-severe SARS-CoV-2 infection. TCRdb ran MiXCR on the 5' RACE reads and lists one entry per CDR3 protein. The sample gives some 80,000 distinct CDR3 sequences, more than 10% of which show up once; 15% to 18% is in the top ten. The specimen comprised whole blood, sampled at baseline. The receptor source for this set is an adult who was a healthcare worker with PCR-confirmed SARS-CoV-2 infection or an uninfected control (not recorded which). The donor label of this sample is uncertain.

This clonotype came up many times. The J gene is TRBJ2-1, the V gene TRBV4-1, with D unresolved. The CDR3 consists of 14 residues. V lost 0 bases, J lost 6 bases, and 9 bases lay in between. Germline CDR1 and CDR2: MGHRA and YSYEKL. The CDR3 here is CASSQEPRPNEQFF. CDR3 coding DNA: TGCGCCAGCAGCCAAGAGCCAAGGCCCAATGAGCAGTTCTTC.

The J gene is TRBJ2-5, the V gene TRBV6-2 or TRBV6-3; 7 bases are shared with TRBD2. CDR1 is MNHEY and CDR2 is SVGEGT in the germline V gene. V trimming: 7 bases; J trimming: 2 bases; junction bases outside the gene matches: 13. The CDR3 extends over 16 amino acids. CDR3 protein: CASTFRQAGPQETQYF. As DNA, the CDR3 is TGTGCCAGCACATTCCGGCAAGCGGGACCACAAGAGACCCAGTACTTC.

This clonotype was found many times. The V call is TRBV7-2, the J call TRBJ2-4; maybe TRBD1 (5 bases). The CDR3 totals 11 residues. Trimming stripped 6 bases from V and 15 bases from J, with 15 bases between. Germline V CDR1 and CDR2: SGHTA, FQGNSA. The CDR3 loop is CASRTGSLWYF. For the CDR3, the DNA is TGTGCCAGCAGAACAGGAAGTTTGTGGTACTTC.

This clonotype was seen a handful of times. The chain joins TRBV5-1 to TRBJ2-1; 7 bases match TRBD2. Trimming removed 4 bases from V and 2 bases from J; junction bases left unmatched: 15. Germline-derived CDR1 and CDR2 are SGHRS and YFSETQ. The CDR3 consists of 18 residues. The CDR3 region is CASSGSAIAGSPYNEQFF. For the CDR3, the DNA is TGCGCCAGCAGCGGTTCGGCAATAGCGGGTTCACCCTACAATGAGCAGTTCTTC.

V gene TRBV7-2 combines with J gene TRBJ2-2; possibly TRBD2 for D (6 bases). Trimming took off 5 bases at V and 6 bases at J, with 16 bases between the two ends. The CDR3 loop spans 15 amino acids. CDR1 and CDR2 from the germline V gene are SGHTA and FQGNSA. The CDR3 protein is CASSARDSRPGELFF. CDR3 nucleotide sequence: TGTGCCAGCAGCGCCCGGGACTCCAGGCCCGGGGAGCTGTTTTTT.

The chain combines TRBV6-2 or TRBV6-3 with TRBJ2-5; D uncertain. The CDR3 has 15 residues. CDR1 is MNHEY and CDR2 is SVGEGT in the germline V gene. Trimming took off 5 bases at V and 5 bases at J, with 18 bases between the two ends. The CDR3 spells CASSGHSLVGETQYF. The CDR3 bases are TGTGCCAGCAGTGGGCATAGCCTTGTGGGGGAGACCCAGTACTTC.

V gene TRBV5-1 combines with J gene TRBJ1-1; D is uncertain. Germline V gives CDR1 SGHRS, CDR2 YFSETQ. The CDR3 contains 14 residues. Trimming removed 1 base at V and 2 bases at J, with 9 bases between. CDR3 loop: CASSLFNGNTEAFF. The CDR3 DNA reads TGCGCCAGCAGCTTGTTCAACGGAAACACTGAAGCTTTCTTT.